Listed below are T cell receptor beta chains from one sample, sequenced in a study of beta chain features in type 1 diabetes. The data were produced by immunoSEQ multiplex PCR, yet TCRdb's version contains in-frame clones alone and is incomplete. The sample carries roughly 700,000 clones, around 15% recorded once. The source material was naive CD4+ T cells from blood. All receptors derive from a man between 18 and 29 years old with type 1 diabetes. CDR3s include the opening cysteine and the closing phenylalanine or tryptophan. The order of the fields is clone size, V gene, J gene, D gene, CDR3 protein, CDR3 DNA. The D gene is left open where the match is weak. Size is stated for part of the rows, as once, few or many counts, or as a class when the clone is expanded.

abundance: NA; v_gene: TRBV5-1; j_gene: TRBJ1-2; d_gene: NA; CDR3aa: CASLGLLYGYTF; CDR3nt: TGCGCCAGCCTAGGACTGTTATATGGCTACACCTTC
abundance: few; v_gene: TRBV29-1; j_gene: TRBJ1-1; d_gene: NA; CDR3aa: CSVLGLVKDTEAFF; CDR3nt: TGCAGCGTTCTCGGACTTGTAAAGGACACTGAAGCTTTCTTT
abundance: few; v_gene: TRBV7-2; j_gene: TRBJ1-5; d_gene: NA; CDR3aa: CASSGQPENQPQHF; CDR3nt: TGTGCCAGCAGCGGGCAGCCAGAGAATCAGCCCCAGCATTTT
abundance: few; v_gene: TRBV7-9; j_gene: TRBJ2-1; d_gene: TRBD2; CDR3aa: CASSPVGGGSYNEQFF; CDR3nt: TGTGCCAGCAGCCCGGTGGGCGGGGGCTCCTACAATGAGCAGTTCTTC
abundance: few; v_gene: TRBV29-1; j_gene: TRBJ1-2; d_gene: TRBD1; CDR3aa: CSVARTGAGYTF; CDR3nt: TGCAGCGTTGCACGGACAGGGGCCGGCTACACCTTC
abundance: NA; v_gene: TRBV18; j_gene: TRBJ1-2; d_gene: NA; CDR3aa: CASSPEEEDGYTF; CDR3nt: TGTGCCAGCTCACCGGAGGAAGAGGACGGCTACACCTTC
abundance: NA; v_gene: TRBV2; j_gene: TRBJ2-2; d_gene: NA; CDR3aa: CASSEMNSGELFF; CDR3nt: TGTGCCAGCAGTGAAATGAACAGCGGGGAGCTGTTTTTT
abundance: few; v_gene: TRBV10-1; j_gene: TRBJ2-7; d_gene: TRBD2; CDR3aa: CASSAGLAAEQYF; CDR3nt: TGCGCCAGCAGTGCGGGACTAGCTGCCGAGCAGTACTTC
abundance: few; v_gene: TRBV6-5; j_gene: TRBJ2-5; d_gene: NA; CDR3aa: CASRSPGGETQYF; CDR3nt: TGTGCCAGCAGATCCCCCGGGGGAGAGACCCAGTACTTC
abundance: NA; v_gene: TRBV9; j_gene: TRBJ1-2; d_gene: NA; CDR3aa: CASSVGTGAYGYTF; CDR3nt: TGTGCCAGCAGCGTAGGTACGGGAGCCTATGGCTACACCTTC
abundance: few; v_gene: TRBV5-1; j_gene: TRBJ1-1; d_gene: TRBD1; CDR3aa: CASSFLTGVNTEAFF; CDR3nt: TGCGCCAGCAGCTTCTTGACAGGGGTGAACACTGAAGCTTTCTTT
abundance: few; v_gene: TRBV18; j_gene: TRBJ1-5; d_gene: NA; CDR3aa: CASSFRTDSNQPQHF; CDR3nt: TGTGCCAGCTCATTTAGGACAGATAGCAATCAGCCCCAGCATTTT
abundance: few; v_gene: TRBV7-9; j_gene: TRBJ2-7; d_gene: NA; CDR3aa: CASSFQDIPSYEQYF; CDR3nt: TGTGCCAGCAGCTTCCAGGATATACCCTCCTACGAGCAGTACTTC
abundance: few; v_gene: TRBV6-5; j_gene: TRBJ1-4; d_gene: NA; CDR3aa: CASSYFSGEELFF; CDR3nt: TGTGCCAGCAGTTACTTCTCAGGGGAAGAACTGTTTTTT
abundance: NA; v_gene: TRBV4-2; j_gene: TRBJ1-1; d_gene: NA; CDR3aa: CASLSGSWNTEAFF; CDR3nt: TGTGCCAGCCTCTCGGGGAGTTGGAACACTGAAGCTTTCTTT
abundance: NA; v_gene: TRBV7-8; j_gene: TRBJ1-2; d_gene: TRBD1; CDR3aa: CASSWGQETYGYTF; CDR3nt: TGTGCCAGCAGCTGGGGACAGGAGACCTATGGCTACACCTTC
abundance: NA; v_gene: TRBV25-1; j_gene: TRBJ2-1; d_gene: TRBD2; CDR3aa: CASRLAGGNEQFF; CDR3nt: TGTGCCAGCAGACTAGCGGGGGGTAATGAGCAGTTCTTC
abundance: few; v_gene: TRBV9; j_gene: TRBJ2-2; d_gene: NA; CDR3aa: CASSVGQGANTGELFF; CDR3nt: TGTGCCAGCAGCGTTGGGCAGGGCGCGAACACCGGGGAGCTGTTTTTT
abundance: few; v_gene: TRBV15; j_gene: TRBJ1-3; d_gene: NA; CDR3aa: CATSREAVAGNTIYF; CDR3nt: TGTGCCACCAGCAGAGAGGCAGTAGCTGGAAACACCATATATTTT
abundance: once; v_gene: TRBV10-3; j_gene: TRBJ2-7; d_gene: NA; CDR3aa: CAISVGWGFGEQYF; CDR3nt: TGTGCCATCAGTGTCGGATGGGGCTTCGGCGAGCAGTACTTC
abundance: NA; v_gene: TRBV7-2; j_gene: TRBJ1-2; d_gene: NA; CDR3aa: CASTLVLHGYTF; CDR3nt: TGTGCCAGCACCCTCGTTCTCCATGGCTACACCTTC
abundance: few; v_gene: TRBV10-3; j_gene: TRBJ2-6; d_gene: NA; CDR3aa: CAISGEGHPFSGANVLTF; CDR3nt: TGTGCCATCAGCGGCGAGGGACACCCCTTCTCTGGGGCCAACGTCCTGACTTTC
abundance: few; v_gene: TRBV30; j_gene: TRBJ1-5; d_gene: TRBD1; CDR3aa: CAWSQQGRGQPQHF; CDR3nt: TGTGCCTGGAGTCAACAGGGGAGAGGTCAGCCCCAGCATTTT
abundance: NA; v_gene: TRBV10-3; j_gene: TRBJ1-5; d_gene: TRBD1; CDR3aa: CAINRQGTNQPQHF; CDR3nt: TGTGCCATCAACAGACAGGGGACAAATCAGCCCCAGCATTTT
abundance: NA; v_gene: TRBV25-1; j_gene: TRBJ1-2; d_gene: NA; CDR3aa: CASSEASGRVGYTF; CDR3nt: TGTGCCAGCAGTGAAGCTTCGGGTCGGGTTGGCTACACCTTC
abundance: few; v_gene: TRBV5-1; j_gene: TRBJ1-2; d_gene: NA; CDR3aa: CASALNGGSSNYGYTF; CDR3nt: TGCGCCAGCGCACTAAATGGGGGATCAAGTAACTATGGCTACACCTTC
abundance: NA; v_gene: TRBV7-8; j_gene: TRBJ1-5; d_gene: NA; CDR3aa: CASSAGQSNQPQHF; CDR3nt: TGTGCCAGCAGCGCCGGACAAAGCAATCAGCCCCAGCATTTT
abundance: few; v_gene: TRBV13; j_gene: TRBJ2-6; d_gene: NA; CDR3aa: CASRLRGLPAGANVLTF; CDR3nt: TGTGCCAGCAGACTCCGGGGCCTCCCGGCCGGGGCCAACGTCCTGACTTTC
abundance: few; v_gene: TRBV4-1; j_gene: TRBJ2-1; d_gene: TRBD2; CDR3aa: CASSQGPGGASYNEQFF; CDR3nt: TGCGCCAGCAGCCAAGGTCCCGGGGGGGCCTCCTACAATGAGCAGTTCTTC
abundance: few; v_gene: TRBV10-3; j_gene: TRBJ1-6; d_gene: TRBD1; CDR3aa: CAITAQGAGGSPLHF; CDR3nt: TGTGCCATCACCGCACAGGGGGCCGGAGGATCACCCCTCCACTTT
abundance: NA; v_gene: TRBV6-4; j_gene: TRBJ2-1; d_gene: NA; CDR3aa: CASSESSPYNEQFF; CDR3nt: TGTGCCAGCAGTGAGTCCTCCCCCTACAATGAGCAGTTCTTC
abundance: few; v_gene: TRBV5-1; j_gene: TRBJ2-5; d_gene: NA; CDR3aa: CASSPDSQETQYF; CDR3nt: TGCGCCAGCAGCCCGGACAGTCAAGAGACCCAGTACTTC